These T cell receptor beta chains were read from a single sample in a study of T cell responses to AZD1222 COVID-19 vaccine. TCRdb's table, derived via immunoSEQ multiplex PCR, lists solely in-frame clones and lacks some. The sample holds 75,000 to 90,000 clones, approximately 85% seen once. The sequencing used peripheral blood, collected on day 0 of AZD1222 vaccination. These receptor sequences come from an adult in good health. Both conserved end residues are trimmed from each CDR3. The D gene is left open where the match is weak.

v_gene,d_gene,j_gene,CDR3aa
TRBV4-3,TRBD2,TRBJ2-3,ASSQDPLPARESDTQY
TRBV19,.,TRBJ2-4,ASSLPGTSLNIQY
TRBV11-2,.,TRBJ1-1,ASSLEGLMNTEAF
TRBV19,.,TRBJ2-1,ASTMGGNEQF
TRBV7-9,TRBD1,TRBJ2-5,ASSLTGASETQY
TRBV4-2,.,TRBJ2-4,ASSPRGQQY
TRBV2,.,TRBJ2-1,ASSGEGNEQF
TRBV19,.,TRBJ2-2,ASSFGGADTGELF
TRBV5-1,TRBD2,TRBJ2-5,ASRELRSGLAERETQY
TRBV7-9,TRBD1,TRBJ1-1,ASSFRQGVVNTEAF
TRBV18,.,TRBJ1-1,ASSPPGSLEAF
TRBV27,.,TRBJ1-6,ASSPNRAGDKSYNSPLH
TRBV24-1,TRBD2,TRBJ2-2,ATSALASGRASTGELF
TRBV11-3,TRBD2,TRBJ2-1,ASSSTSGGLAEQF
TRBV5-1,.,TRBJ2-7,ASSLGRGRYEQY
TRBV21-1,.,TRBJ1-6,ASSKVLGCEEISSYNSPLH
TRBV27,.,TRBJ1-2,ASSPTGPAYGYT
TRBV12-3/TRBV12-4,.,TRBJ1-1,ASSLKGYTEAF
TRBV24-1,.,TRBJ1-5,ATSDLAANQPQH
TRBV28,.,TRBJ2-5,ASSPGVARVVETQY
TRBV6-2/TRBV6-3,.,TRBJ2-3,ASSPRGAARRTDTQY
TRBV7-6,.,TRBJ1-4,ASSLGGGTSGEKLF
TRBV9,.,TRBJ1-1,ASSYSETEAF
TRBV7-6,TRBD1,TRBJ1-5,ASSLVAGGINQPQH
TRBV28,TRBD2,TRBJ2-7,ASRGTTGYEQY
TRBV14,TRBD2,TRBJ2-1,ASSQELASGSRNEQF
TRBV3-1/TRBV3-2,.,TRBJ2-7,ASSQVEGTEQY
TRBV24-1,.,TRBJ2-3,ATSDTSLHRYAV